The entry below gives a single T cell receptor (beta chain) sequence along with its context. The antigen is unknown. The method was immunoSEQ multiplex PCR; TCRdb's version includes in-frame clones alone and lacks a portion of them. Altogether about 70,000 clones are present, about nine tenths being singletons, with the ten largest covering over 2.5%. The data belong to a study of OX40 agonist ivuxolimab in advanced cancers. Study summary: Hepatocellular carcinoma, melanoma, renal cell or head and neck cancer affected the dose-escalation patients.

Trimming stripped 1 base from V and 2 bases from J, with 4 bases between. CDR3 length: 13 residues. Germline V gene lookup returns CDR1 SGHRS and CDR2 YFSETQ. Findings and limits, study-wide: Clonal expansion from baseline to week 6 occurred in both CD4+ and CD8+ T cells.

The chain carries TRBV5-1 and TRBJ2-1, with no clear D. The clonotype was recovered from an adult with an advanced solid tumor such as melanoma, head and neck, liver or kidney cancer. The material sequenced was CD4+ or CD8+ T cells sorted from blood, taken in a trial of the OX40 agonist ivuxolimab. The CDR3 DNA follows: TGCGCCAGCAGCTTGAACCCCTACAATGAGCAGTTCTTC. Protein sequence: CASSLNPYNEQFF.